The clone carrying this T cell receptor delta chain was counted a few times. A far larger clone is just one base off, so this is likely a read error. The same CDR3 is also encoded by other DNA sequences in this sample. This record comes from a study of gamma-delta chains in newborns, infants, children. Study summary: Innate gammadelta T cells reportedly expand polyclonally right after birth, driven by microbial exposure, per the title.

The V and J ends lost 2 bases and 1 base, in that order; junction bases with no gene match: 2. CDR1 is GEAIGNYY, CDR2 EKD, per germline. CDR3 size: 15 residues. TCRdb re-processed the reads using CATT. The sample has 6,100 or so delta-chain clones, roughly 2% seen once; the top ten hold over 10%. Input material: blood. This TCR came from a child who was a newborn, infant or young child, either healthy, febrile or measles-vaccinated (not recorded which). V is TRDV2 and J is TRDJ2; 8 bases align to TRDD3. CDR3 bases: TGTGCCTGTGACAAGCTGGGGGATTTGACAGCACAACTCTTCTTT. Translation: CACDKLGDLTAQLFF.